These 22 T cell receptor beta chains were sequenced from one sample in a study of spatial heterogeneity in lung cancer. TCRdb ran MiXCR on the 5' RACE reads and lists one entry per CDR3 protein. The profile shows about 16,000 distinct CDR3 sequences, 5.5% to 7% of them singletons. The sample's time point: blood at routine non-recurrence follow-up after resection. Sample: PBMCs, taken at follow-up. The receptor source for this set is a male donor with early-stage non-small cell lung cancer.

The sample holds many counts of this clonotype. CDR3 nucleotide sequence: TGTGCCAGCAGCCCGGGACAGGCCCCCTACGAGCAGTACTTC. It specifies CASSPGQAPYEQYF. The chain joins TRBV11-3 to TRBJ2-7, with 8 bases fitting TRBD1. After removal of 5 bases from V and 2 bases from J, the junction contained 5 bases not matched to a gene. Germline-derived CDR1 and CDR2 are SGHNT and YENEEA. The CDR3 has 14 residues.

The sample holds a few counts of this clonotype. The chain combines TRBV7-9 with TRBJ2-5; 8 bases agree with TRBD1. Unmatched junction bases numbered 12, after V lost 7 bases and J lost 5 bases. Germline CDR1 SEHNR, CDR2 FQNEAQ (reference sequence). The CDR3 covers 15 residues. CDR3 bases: TGTGCCAGCACCCTCACAGGGGGACGGTATGAGACCCAGTACTTC. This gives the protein CASTLTGGRYETQYF.

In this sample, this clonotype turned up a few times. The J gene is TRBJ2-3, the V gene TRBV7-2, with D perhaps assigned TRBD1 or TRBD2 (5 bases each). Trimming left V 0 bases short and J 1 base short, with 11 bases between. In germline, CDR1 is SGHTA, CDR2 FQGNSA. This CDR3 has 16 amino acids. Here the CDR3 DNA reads TGTGCCAGCAGCTTAGCAACCAGAGGGGGCACAGATACGCAGTATTTT. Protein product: CASSLATRGGTDTQYF.

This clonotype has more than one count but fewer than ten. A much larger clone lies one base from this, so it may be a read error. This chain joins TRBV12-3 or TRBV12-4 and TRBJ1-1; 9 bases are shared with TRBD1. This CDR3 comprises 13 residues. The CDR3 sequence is CANSNRGRTEAFF. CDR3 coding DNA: TGTGCCAACAGTAACAGGGGGCGCACTGAAGCTTTCTTT.

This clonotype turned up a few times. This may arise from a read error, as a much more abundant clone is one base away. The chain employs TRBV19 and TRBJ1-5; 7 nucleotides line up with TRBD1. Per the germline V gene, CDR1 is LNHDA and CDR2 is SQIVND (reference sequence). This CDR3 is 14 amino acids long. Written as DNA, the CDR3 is TGTACCAGTAGTACCCTACAGGGGAATAGGCCCCAGCATTTT. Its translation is CTSSTLQGNRPQHF.

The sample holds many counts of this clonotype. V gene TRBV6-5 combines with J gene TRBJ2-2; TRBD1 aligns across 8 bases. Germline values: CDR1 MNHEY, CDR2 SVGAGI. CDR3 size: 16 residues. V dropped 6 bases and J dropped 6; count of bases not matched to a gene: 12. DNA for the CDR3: TGTGCCAGCAGACCTCAGACAGGGGTAGTCGCCGGGGAGCTGTTTTTT. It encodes CASRPQTGVVAGELFF.

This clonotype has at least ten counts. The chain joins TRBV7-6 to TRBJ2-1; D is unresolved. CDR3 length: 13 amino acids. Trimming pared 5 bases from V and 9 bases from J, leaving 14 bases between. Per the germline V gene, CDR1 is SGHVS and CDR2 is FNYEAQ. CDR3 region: CASSAGMGSEQFF. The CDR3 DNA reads TGTGCCAGCAGCGCCGGCATGGGATCTGAGCAGTTCTTC.

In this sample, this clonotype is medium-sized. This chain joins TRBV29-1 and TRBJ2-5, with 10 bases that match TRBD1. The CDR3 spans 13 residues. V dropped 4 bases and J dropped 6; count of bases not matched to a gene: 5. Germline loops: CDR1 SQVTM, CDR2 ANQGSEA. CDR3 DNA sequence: TGCAGCGTTGCGACGGACAGGGGGAAGACCCAGTACTTC. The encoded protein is CSVATDRGKTQYF.

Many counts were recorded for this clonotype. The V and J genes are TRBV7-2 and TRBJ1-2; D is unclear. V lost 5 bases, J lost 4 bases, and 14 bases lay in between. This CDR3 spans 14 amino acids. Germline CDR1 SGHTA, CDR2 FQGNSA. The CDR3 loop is CASSPRRPPYGYTF. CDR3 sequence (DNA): TGTGCCAGCAGCCCGCGACGGCCGCCCTATGGCTACACCTTC. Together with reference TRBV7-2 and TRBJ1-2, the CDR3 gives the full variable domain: GAGVSQSPSNKVTEKGKDVELRCDPISGHTALYWYRQSLGQGLEFLIYFQGNSAPDKSGLPSDRFSAERTGGSVSTLTIQRTQQEDSAVYLCASSPRRPPYGYTFGSGTRLTVV.

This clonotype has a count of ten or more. DNA for the CDR3: TGCAGCGTTGAAGGACCAGGCACAGATACGCAGTATTTT. Protein product: CSVEGPGTDTQYF. This sequence joins TRBV29-1 and TRBJ2-3; no clear D gene. The V and J ends lost 1 base and 1 base respectively, with 6 bases between them. Looked up from germline, CDR1 is SQVTM and CDR2 is ANQGSEA. This CDR3 spans 13 amino acids.

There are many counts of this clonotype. The CDR3 DNA sequence: TGTGCCAGCAGCCGGAGGGGTGGCAATCAGCCCCAGCATTTT. Translation gives CASSRRGGNQPQHF. V is TRBV9 and J is TRBJ1-5, with a tentative D call TRBD1 (5 bases). This CDR3 region has 14 residues. The V end lost 4 bases, the J end lost 2 bases, and 10 bases lay between the germline ends. Germline V gene sequence: CDR1 SGDLS, CDR2 YYNGEE. Full variable domain (missing parts from reference TRBV9 and TRBJ1-5): DSGVTQTPKHLITATGQRVTLRCSPRSGDLSVYWYQQSLDQGLQFLIQYYNGEERAKGNILERFSAQQFPDLHSELNLSSLELGDSALYFCASSRRGGNQPQHFGDGTRLSIL.

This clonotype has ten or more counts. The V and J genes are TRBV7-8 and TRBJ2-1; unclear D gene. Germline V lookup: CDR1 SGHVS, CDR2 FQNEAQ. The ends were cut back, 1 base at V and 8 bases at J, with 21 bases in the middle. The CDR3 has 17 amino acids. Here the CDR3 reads CASSLVSGPLTFDEQFF. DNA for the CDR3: TGTGCCAGCAGCTTAGTTTCCGGGCCCCTTACGTTCGATGAGCAGTTCTTC. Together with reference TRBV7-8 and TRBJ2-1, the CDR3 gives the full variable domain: GAGVSQSPRYKVAKRGQDVALRCDPISGHVSLFWYQQALGQGPEFLTYFQNEAQLDKSGLPSDRFFAERPEGSVSTLKIQRTQQEDSAVYLCASSLVSGPLTFDEQFFGPGTRLTVL.

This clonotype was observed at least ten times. The CDR3 sequence: CASSSGQHRGQPQHF. For the CDR3, the DNA is TGTGCCAGCAGCTCGGGACAGCATCGCGGTCAGCCCCAGCATTTT. The V and J genes are TRBV7-2 and TRBJ1-5, with 7 bases fitting TRBD1. This CDR3 has 15 amino acids. V lost 4 bases, J lost 6 bases, and 9 bases stayed unmatched. Germline values: CDR1 SGHTA, CDR2 FQGNSA.

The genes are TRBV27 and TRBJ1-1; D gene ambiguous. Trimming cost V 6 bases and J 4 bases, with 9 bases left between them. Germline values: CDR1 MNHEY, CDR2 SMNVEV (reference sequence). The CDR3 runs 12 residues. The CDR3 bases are TGTGCCAGCAGAACAGTTGGCACTGAAGCTTTCTTT. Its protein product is CASRTVGTEAFF.

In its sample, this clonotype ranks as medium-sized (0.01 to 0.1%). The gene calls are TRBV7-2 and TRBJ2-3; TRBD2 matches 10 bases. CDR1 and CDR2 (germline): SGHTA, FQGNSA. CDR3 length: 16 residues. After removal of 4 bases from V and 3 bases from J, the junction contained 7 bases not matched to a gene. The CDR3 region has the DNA TGTGCCAGCAGCTCCAACCCTAGCGGGAGAACAGATACGCAGTATTTT. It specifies CASSSNPSGRTDTQYF. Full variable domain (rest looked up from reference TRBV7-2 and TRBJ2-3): GAGVSQSPSNKVTEKGKDVELRCDPISGHTALYWYRQSLGQGLEFLIYFQGNSAPDKSGLPSDRFSAERTGGSVSTLTIQRTQQEDSAVYLCASSSNPSGRTDTQYFGPGTRLTVL.

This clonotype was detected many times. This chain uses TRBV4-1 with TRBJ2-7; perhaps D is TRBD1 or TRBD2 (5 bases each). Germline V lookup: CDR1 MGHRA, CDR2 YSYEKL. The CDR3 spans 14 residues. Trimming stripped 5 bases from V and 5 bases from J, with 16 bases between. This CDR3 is CASSGGLQVDEQYF. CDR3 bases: TGCGCCAGCAGCGGGGGTTTGCAAGTGGACGAGCAGTACTTC.

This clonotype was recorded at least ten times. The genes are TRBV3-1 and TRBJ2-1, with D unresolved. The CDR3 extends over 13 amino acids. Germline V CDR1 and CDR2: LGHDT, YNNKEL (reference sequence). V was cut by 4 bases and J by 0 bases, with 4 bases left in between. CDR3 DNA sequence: TGTGCCAGCAGCCTCCGCTCCTACAATGAGCAGTTCTTC. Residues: CASSLRSYNEQFF.

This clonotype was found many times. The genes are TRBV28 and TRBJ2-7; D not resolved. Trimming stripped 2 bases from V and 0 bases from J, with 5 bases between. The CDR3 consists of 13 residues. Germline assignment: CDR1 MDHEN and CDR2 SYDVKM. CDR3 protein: CASSLVASYEQYF. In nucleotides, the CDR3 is TGTGCCAGCAGTTTAGTCGCCTCCTACGAGCAGTACTTC.

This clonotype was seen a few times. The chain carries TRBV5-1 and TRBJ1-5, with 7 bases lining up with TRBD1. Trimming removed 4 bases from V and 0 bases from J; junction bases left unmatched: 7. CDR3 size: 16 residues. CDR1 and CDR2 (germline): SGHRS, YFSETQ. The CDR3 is CASSVRGQFSNQPQHF. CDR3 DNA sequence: TGCGCCAGCAGCGTAAGGGGACAGTTTAGCAATCAGCCCCAGCATTTT.

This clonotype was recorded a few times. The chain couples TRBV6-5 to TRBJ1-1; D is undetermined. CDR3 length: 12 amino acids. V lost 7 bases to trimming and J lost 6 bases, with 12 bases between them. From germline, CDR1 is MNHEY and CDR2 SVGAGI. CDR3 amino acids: CASTPRWSEAFF. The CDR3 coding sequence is TGTGCCAGCACCCCGAGGTGGTCTGAAGCTTTCTTT.

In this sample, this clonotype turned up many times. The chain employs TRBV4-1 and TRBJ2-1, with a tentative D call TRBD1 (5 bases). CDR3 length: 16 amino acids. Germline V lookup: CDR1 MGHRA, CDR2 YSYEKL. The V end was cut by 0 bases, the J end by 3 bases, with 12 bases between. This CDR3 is CASSQDRGRSYNEQFF. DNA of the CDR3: TGCGCCAGCAGCCAAGATAGGGGCAGGAGCTACAATGAGCAGTTCTTC.

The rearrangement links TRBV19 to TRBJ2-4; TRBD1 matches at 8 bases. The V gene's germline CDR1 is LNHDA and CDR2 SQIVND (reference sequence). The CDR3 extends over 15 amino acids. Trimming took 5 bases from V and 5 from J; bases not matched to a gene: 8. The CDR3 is CASSGYTGGENIQYF. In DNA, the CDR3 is TGTGCCAGTAGTGGGTACACAGGGGGAGAAAACATTCAGTACTTC.